This TCR beta chain was documented in a study of cytomegalovirus exposure and HLA in healthy donors. Study-level points and caveats: As was reported, the classifier diagnosed cytomegalovirus status with high specificity and sensitivity. While the bulk of TCR sequences proved rare, some public TCRs turned up in many donors. It was 164 TCR beta chains that were listed as cytomegalovirus-associated.

This clone was observed a single time. What it binds is unknown. Per germline, CDR1 SGHNT and CDR2 YYREEE (reference sequence). The CDR3 runs to 17 residues. J was trimmed by 0 bases and V by 4 bases; bases with no gene match: 10. PCR employed 60 Vbeta and 13 Jbeta primers. Under the authors' procedure: Later, an analysis found 75 million to 90 million unique TCR beta chains, and around 10 million of these were shared. Only in-frame clones appear in the TCRdb table, and some are missing; sequencing was by immunoSEQ multiplex PCR. The V and J calls and clone size are taken from that table; D and trimming were inferred from the DNA. The table shows about 65,000 clones, with around 62% occurring only once.

The source is a man aged 25 to 40 in good health and CMV-seronegative. The chain links TRBV5-4 to TRBJ2-3; 8 bases line up with TRBD1. Sequenced sample: PBMCs. For the CDR3, the DNA is TGTGCCAGCAGCCCTGGGACAGGCGACTACAGCACAGATACGCAGTATTTT. Its translation: CASSPGTGDYSTDTQYF.